These T cell receptor beta chains were read from a single sample in a study of blood T cell repertoires in COVID-19. Some clones are missing from TCRdb's copy, which holds only in-frame ones; the method was immunoSEQ multiplex PCR. The sample yields around 290,000 clones, 88% seen once. The material sequenced was PBMCs or T cells enriched from blood (not recorded which). Receptors originate from a woman between 25 and 40 years old who had recovered from COVID-19. The CDR3 runs from the conserved cysteine through the conserved F or W. A D gene is named only where the DNA matches it firmly. Clone size is given for some rows only: seen once, a few or many times, or a class if the clone is expanded.

cdr3_nt cdr3_aa clone_size j_call d_call v_call
TGTGCCAGCAGCTTACACTACGAGCAGTACTTC CASSLHYEQYF few TRBJ2-7 NA TRBV11-2
TGTGCCAGCAGTTTCCCCTTAAAGTTCGTCCCGGCAGACCAGCGGGAGTCGGCAGATACGCAGTATTTT CASSFPLKFVPADQRESADTQYF NA TRBJ2-3 TRBD2 TRBV28
TGTGCCAGCAGCTTGGGACAGTCCTATGGCTACACCTTC CASSLGQSYGYTF NA TRBJ1-2 TRBD1 TRBV11-2
TGTGCCAGCAGCGCTGACGACTCCGATGAGCAGTTCTTC CASSADDSDEQFF NA TRBJ2-1 NA TRBV5-4
TGTGCCAGCACCACCCAGGGGAGTAATTCACCCCTCCACTTT CASTTQGSNSPLHF NA TRBJ1-6 NA TRBV5-6
TGTGCCAGCAGTTACGTGGCAAGTCCTAATTCACCCCTCCACTTT CASSYVASPNSPLHF NA TRBJ1-6 NA TRBV6-5
TGTGCCAGCGGTGGCCCGAAAAACAGAAACAGGGGGATCACAGATACGCAGTATTTT CASGGPKNRNRGITDTQYF once TRBJ2-3 TRBD1 TRBV5-4
TGTGCCAGCAGCGCCCTAGCGGGACTGGGCACAGATACGCAGTATTTT CASSALAGLGTDTQYF NA TRBJ2-3 TRBD2 TRBV9
TGTGCCAGCAGTTCGAGGGCGGGCACCGGGGAGCTGTTTTTT CASSSRAGTGELFF NA TRBJ2-2 NA TRBV6-5
TGTGCCAGCAACAAACCGTACGAGCAGTACTTC CASNKPYEQYF NA TRBJ2-7 NA TRBV28
TGTGCCAGTAGTATTAAGGGCAGGGCAGCTTTCTTT CASSIKGRAAFF NA TRBJ1-1 NA TRBV19
TGTGCCAGCAGCCAAGGGGCCAGCTCCTACGAGCAGTACTTC CASSQGASSYEQYF NA TRBJ2-7 NA TRBV14
TGTGCCAGCAGTGAAAGGGTAGGGGGCCGCTACGAGCAGTACTTC CASSERVGGRYEQYF NA TRBJ2-7 TRBD1 TRBV2
TGTGCCAGCAGTTCCTTACTGACAGGGGGCACCACAGATACGCAGTATTTT CASSSLLTGGTTDTQYF NA TRBJ2-3 TRBD1 TRBV27
TGTGCCAGCAGCTCCACCGGGACAGGGAACACTGAAGCTTTCTTT CASSSTGTGNTEAFF once TRBJ1-1 TRBD1 TRBV13
TGCAGTGGCACAAGCTCCTACGAGCAGTACTTC CSGTSSYEQYF NA TRBJ2-7 NA TRBV29-1
TGTGCCAGCAGCCAAGGGATCCAGCGGGGCTACACCTTC CASSQGIQRGYTF NA TRBJ1-2 NA TRBV3-1/TRBV3-2
TGTGCCTGGAGTTACTCGAACTATGGCTACACCTTC CAWSYSNYGYTF NA TRBJ1-2 NA TRBV30
TGCGCCAGCAGCCAACCTCAGGGGGATGGCACTGAAGCTTTCTTT CASSQPQGDGTEAFF NA TRBJ1-1 TRBD1 TRBV4-1
TGTGCCAGCAGCGTAGCCTCTCGTTCCGGAGGGGTAACGGATACGCAGTATTTT CASSVASRSGGVTDTQYF NA TRBJ2-3 NA TRBV9
TGTGCCAGCAGTGGGATGGATAGAGGGATGTACAATGAGCAGTTCTTC CASSGMDRGMYNEQFF NA TRBJ2-1 NA TRBV27
TGTGCCAGCAGCTTAGGGACAGGGGAGGCTGTTCAGCCCCAGCATTTT CASSLGTGEAVQPQHF NA TRBJ1-5 TRBD1 TRBV11-2
TGTGCCAGCAGCTTAGTAAGTCTAGGGACAGACAGAACTGAAGCTTTCTTT CASSLVSLGTDRTEAFF NA TRBJ1-1 TRBD1 TRBV7-6
TGTGCCAGCAGTGGTCCAGGGGGCTTCAACACCGGGGAGCTGTTTTTT CASSGPGGFNTGELFF NA TRBJ2-2 TRBD1 TRBV2
TGTGCCAGCTCACTCGGGGCCTACGAGCAGTACTTC CASSLGAYEQYF NA TRBJ2-7 NA TRBV18
TGTGCCAGCGTCCGGGACACCACTGAAGCTTTCTTT CASVRDTTEAFF NA TRBJ1-1 NA TRBV28
TGTGCCAGCAGTCCCTACCCTGTTTACCCACAGGGCACTAACTATGGCTACACCTTC CASSPYPVYPQGTNYGYTF NA TRBJ1-2 NA TRBV27
TGTGCCAGCAGCGATCGGACTAGCGGGGCCCCCGAGAATACGCAGTATTTT CASSDRTSGAPENTQYF NA TRBJ2-3 TRBD2 TRBV7-9
TGTGCCAGCAGCTTTACAGGATCCCTCAACTATGGCTACACCTTC CASSFTGSLNYGYTF NA TRBJ1-2 NA TRBV9
TGTGCCAGTAGTTCAAGGGACAGGGGGCGCGCCCCCAATGAGCAGTTCTTC CASSSRDRGRAPNEQFF few TRBJ2-1 TRBD1 TRBV19
TGTGCCAGCTTTTCCAGGACTGAAGCTTTCTTT CASFSRTEAFF NA TRBJ1-1 NA TRBV27
TGTGCCAGCAGCCCAGGACAGGCCCCTAATGAAAAACTGTTTTTT CASSPGQAPNEKLFF NA TRBJ1-4 TRBD1 TRBV7-9
TGCGCCAGCAGCCAAGATCAGGGGCGTGAGCAGTTCTTC CASSQDQGREQFF NA TRBJ2-1 NA TRBV4-3
TGTGCCTGGAGTGTAAGAGCAGGGACTGGAAACACCATATATTTT CAWSVRAGTGNTIYF NA TRBJ1-3 NA TRBV30
TGTGCCAGCAGCCCCTCACTAGCGGGAGCCATCCGGTCGTTCTTC CASSPSLAGAIRSFF NA TRBJ2-1 TRBD2 TRBV11-2
TGTGCCAGCAGCTACAAGGACAGCCCACTTTATAATGAAAAACTGTTTTTT CASSYKDSPLYNEKLFF NA TRBJ1-4 NA TRBV7-9
TGTGCCAGCAGTGAATCTGCGCGGCCCAGCACAGATACGCAGTATTTT CASSESARPSTDTQYF NA TRBJ2-3 NA TRBV6-1
TGTGCCAGCAGCCTTATAACTAGCGGGAAGCTTAGCTCCTACAATGAGCAGTTCTTC CASSLITSGKLSSYNEQFF NA TRBJ2-1 TRBD2 TRBV9
TGTGCCAGCAGCCTCGGGACAGGGGGCGGTCAGCCCCAGCATTTT CASSLGTGGGQPQHF NA TRBJ1-5 TRBD1 TRBV3-1/TRBV3-2
TGTGCCAGCAGCTTGGTAATCCAGTCGGGGAATTCACCCCTCCACTTT CASSLVIQSGNSPLHF NA TRBJ1-6 NA TRBV5-6
TGTGCCAGCTCACCAAACAGGGGGCTTTCTAACTATGGCTACACCTTC CASSPNRGLSNYGYTF NA TRBJ1-2 TRBD1 TRBV18
TGTGCCAGCAGCCTTCATCCGGGACAGCATCAGCCCCAGCATTTT CASSLHPGQHQPQHF NA TRBJ1-5 TRBD1 TRBV9
TGTGCCAGCAGTGAAGCAGCCTCCGACTCCTACGAGCAGTACTTC CASSEAASDSYEQYF NA TRBJ2-7 NA TRBV6-1
TGTGCCATCAGACCGACAGGGACGGGCACTGAAGCTTTCTTT CAIRPTGTGTEAFF NA TRBJ1-1 TRBD1 TRBV10-3
TGTGCCGGACAGGGGTCCCCCGACGTTTCCGGAAACACCATATATTTT CAGQGSPDVSGNTIYF NA TRBJ1-3 TRBD1 TRBV28
TGTGCCAGCAGTTACGACAGCAGGTTTAATGGCTACACCTTC CASSYDSRFNGYTF NA TRBJ1-2 NA TRBV6-2/TRBV6-3
TGTGCCACCAGCAGAGATCCTGGACTAGCGGGAGAGACCCAGTACTTC CATSRDPGLAGETQYF NA TRBJ2-5 TRBD2 TRBV15
TGTGCCAGCAGCCACAAGGACAGGGGTTGGTATGGCTACACCTTC CASSHKDRGWYGYTF NA TRBJ1-2 TRBD1 TRBV7-2
TGCGCCAGCAGGCGGACACCGGCGACAGAAGCTTTCTTT CASRRTPATEAFF NA TRBJ1-1 NA TRBV10-2
TGTGCCATCAGTGGCGGGGGCACTAATGAAAAACTGTTTTTT CAISGGGTNEKLFF few TRBJ1-4 NA TRBV10-3
TGTGCCAGCAGCTCCCGGACAGGGAGGAATGAGCAGTTCTTC CASSSRTGRNEQFF NA TRBJ2-1 TRBD1 TRBV7-2
TGTGCCAGCAGGTCCCAGGGGCGTTTCTATGGCTACACCTTC CASRSQGRFYGYTF NA TRBJ1-2 NA TRBV3-1/TRBV3-2
TGTGCCAGCAGAAAGGCGGTCCGGGACAGGGGCCTCTTGTCTGGAAACACCATATATTTT CASRKAVRDRGLLSGNTIYF NA TRBJ1-3 TRBD1 TRBV28
TGTGCCACCAGCAGAGATCTTGGGGGGACCTACAATGAGCAGTTCTTC CATSRDLGGTYNEQFF NA TRBJ2-1 NA TRBV15
TGTGCCACCTTCTGGGGCGGGATCGGGGGTACAGATACGCAGTATTTT CATFWGGIGGTDTQYF NA TRBJ2-3 NA TRBV5-4